This T cell receptor (beta chain) was profiled in a study of T-cell reconstitution after alpha-beta-depleted transplantation in children. Study findings and constraints: The main origin of T-cell counts and diversity one year after transplant was newly produced T cells. Some patients' high day-60 TCRbeta diversity was attributed to recipient cells surviving conditioning. Expanded clones from the graft, numbering several hundred, reportedly supplied alpha-beta T cells about two months after transplant.

Points on this clonotype: Its antigen is still unknown.

Germline V gene lookup returns CDR1 GTSNPN and CDR2 SVGIG (reference sequence). V lost 1 base and J lost 3, with 6 bases in between. This CDR3 is 12 amino acids long. During its preparation, the TCRbeta library received unique molecular identifiers. TCRdb re-derived calls from the PCR reads in MiXCR, one entry per CDR3 protein. The sample shows about 200,000 distinct CDR3 sequences, approximately 8% of them seen only once. This sequence originates from a male patient aged 2-15 years who had a stem cell transplant for acute myeloid leukemia, so the T cells may come from the graft donor. The chain couples TRBV30 to TRBJ1-1; D is undetermined. Material: PBMCs, mostly from graft donor cells, obtained 360 days after TCRalphabeta/CD19-depleted stem cell transplant. This CDR3 is CAWSALDTEAFF. The CDR3 region has the DNA TGTGCCTGGAGTGCCCTCGACACTGAAGCTTTCTTT.